This T cell receptor beta chain was sequenced for a study of T-cell reconstitution after alpha-beta-depleted transplantation in children. Findings of the study overall: The origin of high day-60 TCRbeta diversity in some patients lay in surviving recipient T cells and thymic progenitors. Expanded clones from the graft, numbering several hundred, reportedly supplied alpha-beta T cells about two months after transplant. It was newly produced T cells that mostly accounted for T-cell counts and diversity one year after transplant.

The TCRbeta library was prepared with unique molecular identifiers. TCRdb reprocessed the PCR reads with MiXCR, giving one entry per CDR3 protein. The data contain 350,000 to 500,000 distinct CDR3 sequences, approximately 41% of them singletons. Only a few counts were recorded for this clonotype. What it binds is not known. Trimming cost V 7 bases and J 8 bases, with 20 bases left between them. The CDR3 covers 14 residues. This sequence was found in a girl aged 2 to 10 with aplastic anemia, due to receive a stem cell transplant. The genes are TRBV12-3 or TRBV12-4 and TRBJ1-2; no clear D. Sequencing used PBMCs, obtained before TCRalphabeta/CD19-depleted stem cell transplant. The CDR3 reads CASTTIGRGLGYTF. CDR3 sequence (DNA): TGTGCCAGCACTACGATCGGGCGGGGATTGGGCTACACCTTC.